This paragraph reports one T cell receptor (beta chain). Its antigen is not identified. The sample carries other DNA sequences with the same CDR3. The data stem from a study of shared clonotypes between healthy human individuals. Study information: Each donor's CD8 memory used one plate, CD8 naive two, each CD4 subset three.

Trimming left V 5 bases short and J 2 bases short, with 10 bases between. Germline V gene sequence: CDR1 SGHVS, CDR2 FQNEAQ. This CDR3 has 14 amino acids. Positively selected for CCR7, the CD45RO-negative cells used as naive CD8 cells excluded terminally differentiated effector memory CD45RA+ cells. Study-wide results and limits: Estimated clonotype richness was generally higher in naive than memory subsets.

The run depth of the assay was deep. The protocol was immunoSEQ multiplex PCR, while the TCRdb copy is restricted to in-frame clones and leaves out a portion. This table holds nearly 2 million clones, about 95% found once. The material sequenced was naive CD8+ T cells sorted from blood. The origin of this receptor is a man between 18 and 35 years old in good health. The chain joins TRBV7-8 to TRBJ2-1; perhaps TRBD2 as D (5 bases). The DNA of the CDR3 is TGTGCCAGCAGCCCCGGGGTAACCTACAATGAGCAGTTCTTC. Translated, it gives CASSPGVTYNEQFF.